This entry lists 2 T cell receptor beta chains sequenced from one sample in a study of blood T cell repertoires in COVID-19. Method: immunoSEQ multiplex PCR; TCRdb's copy keeps in-frame clones and lacks some. This sample has 250,000 to 400,000 clones, with about 91% found just once. Sequences were obtained from peripheral blood. The source is a woman in her 30s with COVID-19, enrolled during active disease.

This rearrangement joins TRBV4-1 to TRBJ1-2; maybe TRBD1 (5 bases). The CDR3 runs to 14 residues. The V and J ends lost 4 bases and 5 bases respectively, with 14 bases between them. CDR1 and CDR2 (germline): MGHRA, YSYEKL. This chain's CDR3 is CASSPSPRGYGYTF. In DNA form, the CDR3 reads TGCGCCAGCAGCCCAAGCCCCCGGGGGTATGGCTACACCTTC.

V and J are TRBV19 and TRBJ1-1; D unclear. V lost 0 bases and J lost 6, with 11 bases in between. Germline V gene lookup returns CDR1 LNHDA and CDR2 SQIVND (reference sequence). The CDR3 consists of 14 residues. CDR3 DNA sequence: TGTGCCAGTAGTATAGACCGGGGTGCGGCTGAAGCTTTCTTT. As protein: CASSIDRGAAEAFF.